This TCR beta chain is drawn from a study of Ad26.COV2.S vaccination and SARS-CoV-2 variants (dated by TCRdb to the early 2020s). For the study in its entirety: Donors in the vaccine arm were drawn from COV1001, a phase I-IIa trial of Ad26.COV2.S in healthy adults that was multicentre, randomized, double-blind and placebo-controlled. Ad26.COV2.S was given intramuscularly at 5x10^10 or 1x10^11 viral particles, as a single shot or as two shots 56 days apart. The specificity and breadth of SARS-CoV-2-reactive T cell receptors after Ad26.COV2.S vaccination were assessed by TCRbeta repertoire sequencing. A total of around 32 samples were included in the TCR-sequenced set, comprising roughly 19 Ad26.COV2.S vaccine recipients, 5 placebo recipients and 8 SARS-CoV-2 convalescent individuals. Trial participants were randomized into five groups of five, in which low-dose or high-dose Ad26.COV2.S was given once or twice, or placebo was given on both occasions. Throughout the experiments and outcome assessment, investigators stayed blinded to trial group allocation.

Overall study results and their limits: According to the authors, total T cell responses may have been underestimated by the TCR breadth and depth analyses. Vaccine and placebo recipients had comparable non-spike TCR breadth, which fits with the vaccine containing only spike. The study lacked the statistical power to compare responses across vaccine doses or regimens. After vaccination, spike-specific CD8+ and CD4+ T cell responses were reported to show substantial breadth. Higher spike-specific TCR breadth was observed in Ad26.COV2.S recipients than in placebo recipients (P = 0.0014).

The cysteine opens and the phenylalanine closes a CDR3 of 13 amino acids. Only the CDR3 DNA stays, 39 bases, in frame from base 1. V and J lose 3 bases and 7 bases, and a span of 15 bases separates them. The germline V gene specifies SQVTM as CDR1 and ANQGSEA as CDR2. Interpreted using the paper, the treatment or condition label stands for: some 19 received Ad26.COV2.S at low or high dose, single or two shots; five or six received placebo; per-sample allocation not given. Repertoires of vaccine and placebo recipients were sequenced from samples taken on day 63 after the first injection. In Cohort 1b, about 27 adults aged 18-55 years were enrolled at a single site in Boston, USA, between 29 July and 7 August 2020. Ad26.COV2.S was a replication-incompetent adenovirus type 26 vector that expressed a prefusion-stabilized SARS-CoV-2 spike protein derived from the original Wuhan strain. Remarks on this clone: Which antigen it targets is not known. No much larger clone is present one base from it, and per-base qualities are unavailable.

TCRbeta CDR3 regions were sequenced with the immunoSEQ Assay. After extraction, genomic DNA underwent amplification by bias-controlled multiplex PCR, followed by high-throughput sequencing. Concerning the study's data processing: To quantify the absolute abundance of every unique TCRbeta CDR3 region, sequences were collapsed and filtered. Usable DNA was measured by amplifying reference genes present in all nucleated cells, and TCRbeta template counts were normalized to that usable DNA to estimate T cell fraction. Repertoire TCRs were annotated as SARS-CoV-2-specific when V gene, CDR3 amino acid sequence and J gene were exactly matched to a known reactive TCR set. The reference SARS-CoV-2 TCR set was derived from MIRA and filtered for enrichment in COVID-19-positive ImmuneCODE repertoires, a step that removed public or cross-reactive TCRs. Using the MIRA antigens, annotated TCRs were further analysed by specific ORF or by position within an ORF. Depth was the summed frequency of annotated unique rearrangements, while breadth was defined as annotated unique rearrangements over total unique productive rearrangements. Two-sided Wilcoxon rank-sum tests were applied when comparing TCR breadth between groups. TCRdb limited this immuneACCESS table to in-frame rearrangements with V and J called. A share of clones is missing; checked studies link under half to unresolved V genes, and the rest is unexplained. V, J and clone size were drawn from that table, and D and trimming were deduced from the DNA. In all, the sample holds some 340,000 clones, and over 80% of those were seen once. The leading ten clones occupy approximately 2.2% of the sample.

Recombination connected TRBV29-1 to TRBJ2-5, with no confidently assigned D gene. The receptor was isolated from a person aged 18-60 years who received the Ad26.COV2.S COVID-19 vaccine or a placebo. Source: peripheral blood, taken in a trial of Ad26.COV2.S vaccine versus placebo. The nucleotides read TGCAGCGTTGAGACGGTGAACTTAGGGACCCAGTACTTC. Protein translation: CSVETVNLGTQYF.